This note documents a single TCR beta chain sequence. The CDR3 runs to 18 residues. CDR1 and CDR2 (germline): KGHSH, LQKENI. V lost 1 base to trimming and J lost 0 bases; unmatched junction nucleotides: 11. The method was immunoSEQ multiplex PCR; TCRdb's version includes in-frame clones alone and lacks a portion of them. Altogether approximately 10,000 clones are present, roughly 70% being singletons, with the ten largest covering approximately 12%. The entry originates in a study of T cells after somatic rescue of genetic block. The chain recombines TRBV18 with TRBJ1-2, with 7 bases lining up with TRBD1. Material: peripheral blood mononuclear cells (PBMCs). This TCR was recovered from a boy between 10 and 17 years old. The CDR3 is CASSPRTGFPDPNYGYTF. Here the CDR3 DNA reads TGTGCCAGCTCACCACGGACAGGCTTCCCGGACCCTAACTATGGCTACACCTTC.